This TCR beta chain was obtained from a study of long-term antiretroviral therapy in people with HIV. Study-level results: The study collected no data on ART adherence, viral resistance or therapy changes.

Points on this clone: Its matching antigen is unknown.

V lost 2 bases, J lost 0 bases, and 9 bases lay in between. The CDR3 has 15 residues. The germline CDR1 and CDR2 sequences are MRHNA and SNTAGT. Researchers report immunoSEQ v3.0 was run at survey level. Method: immunoSEQ multiplex PCR; TCRdb's copy keeps in-frame clones and lacks some. The sample yields tens of thousands of clones, nearly 95% seen once. This sample comprised unsorted PBMCs, obtained 6 to 6.5 years after starting antiretroviral therapy. V gene TRBV6-4 combines with J gene TRBJ2-3, with TRBD1 as a possible D gene (6 bases). The receptor's source is a man aged 25-40 years with HIV. The CDR3 here is CASSDETGSTDTQYF. The CDR3 bases are TGTGCCAGCAGTGACGAAACAGGGAGCACAGATACGCAGTATTTT.